The following is a TCR beta chain sequence with its context. Antigen unknown. The second PCR ran about 6 to 12 cycles with a sample-barcoded 5' primer and J-beta primers. TCRdb independently ran MiXCR on the 5' RACE reads; one entry per CDR3 protein. The table records some 1,800,000 distinct CDR3 sequences, roughly two fifths of them present only once. This entry comes from a study of blood T cells in healthy people across ages. Study outcomes and limitations: Diversity estimates drawn from one million T cells were deemed underestimates. More naive CD4+ cells and higher diversity marked long-lived donors relative to aged donors. Older age coincided with a roughly linear decline in TCR beta diversity per million T cells.

The CDR3 runs to 16 residues. The germline gives CDR1 KGHSH, CDR2 LQKENI. V gave up 9 bases and J gave up 2 bases, with 22 bases separating them. Sequencing was done on a sample of blood. The TCR sequence derives from a human donor in good health. V gene TRBV18 combines with J gene TRBJ1-2; perhaps TRBD1 as D (5 bases). The CDR3 DNA reads as TGTGCCAGTACCTTACAGATGCGACGGGACAACTATGGCTACACCTTC. It encodes CASTLQMRRDNYGYTF.